The rows below give T cell receptor beta chains drawn from one sample of a study of a mutant IDH1 vaccine in newly diagnosed glioma. This table comes from immunoSEQ multiplex PCR, and its TCRdb copy is limited to in-frame clones, with some not included. The sample carries about 42,000 clones, about 80% recorded once. No antigen has been identified for these receptors. The material sequenced was PBMCs, taken from a glioma patient whose treatment included an IDH1 peptide vaccine. These receptors all stem from a woman between 50 and 59 years old with glioma. Both conserved end residues are part of each CDR3. D genes are given only for firm matches.

J	V	D	CDR3	DNA
TRBJ1-5	TRBV9	TRBD1	CASSVGTVNQPQHF	TGTGCCAGCAGCGTCGGGACAGTTAATCAGCCCCAGCATTTT
TRBJ2-1	TRBV7-2	TRBD1	CASRDWTGLHNEQFF	TGTGCCAGCAGAGACTGGACAGGGTTACACAATGAGCAGTTCTTC
TRBJ2-5	TRBV5-1	TRBD1	CASSLGGTGSRETQYF	TGCGCCAGCAGCTTGGGTGGGACAGGTTCCCGAGAGACCCAGTACTTC
TRBJ2-7	TRBV5-6	NA	CASSFPVGEQYF	TGTGCCAGCAGCTTCCCGGTGGGAGAGCAGTACTTC
TRBJ1-5	TRBV19	NA	CASSMELNQPQHF	TGTGCCAGTAGTATGGAACTTAATCAGCCCCAGCATTTT
TRBJ2-1	TRBV10-3	TRBD2	CAISESMAGEYNEQFF	TGTGCCATCAGTGAGTCCATGGCGGGGGAGTACAATGAGCAGTTCTTC
TRBJ1-4	TRBV7-7	TRBD1	CASSPDRGIGEKLFF	TGTGCTAGCAGTCCTGACAGGGGGATTGGTGAAAAACTGTTTTTT
TRBJ2-1	TRBV30	NA	CACPAKTSREQFF	TGTGCCTGCCCTGCGAAGACTAGTCGCGAGCAGTTCTTC
TRBJ1-5	TRBV2	TRBD1	CASKRAGGYQPQHF	TGTGCCAGCAAAAGGGCAGGGGGATATCAGCCCCAGCATTTT
TRBJ1-6	TRBV18	NA	CASSPHEGQMSPLHF	TGTGCCAGCTCACCACATGAGGGGCAGATGTCACCCCTCCACTTT